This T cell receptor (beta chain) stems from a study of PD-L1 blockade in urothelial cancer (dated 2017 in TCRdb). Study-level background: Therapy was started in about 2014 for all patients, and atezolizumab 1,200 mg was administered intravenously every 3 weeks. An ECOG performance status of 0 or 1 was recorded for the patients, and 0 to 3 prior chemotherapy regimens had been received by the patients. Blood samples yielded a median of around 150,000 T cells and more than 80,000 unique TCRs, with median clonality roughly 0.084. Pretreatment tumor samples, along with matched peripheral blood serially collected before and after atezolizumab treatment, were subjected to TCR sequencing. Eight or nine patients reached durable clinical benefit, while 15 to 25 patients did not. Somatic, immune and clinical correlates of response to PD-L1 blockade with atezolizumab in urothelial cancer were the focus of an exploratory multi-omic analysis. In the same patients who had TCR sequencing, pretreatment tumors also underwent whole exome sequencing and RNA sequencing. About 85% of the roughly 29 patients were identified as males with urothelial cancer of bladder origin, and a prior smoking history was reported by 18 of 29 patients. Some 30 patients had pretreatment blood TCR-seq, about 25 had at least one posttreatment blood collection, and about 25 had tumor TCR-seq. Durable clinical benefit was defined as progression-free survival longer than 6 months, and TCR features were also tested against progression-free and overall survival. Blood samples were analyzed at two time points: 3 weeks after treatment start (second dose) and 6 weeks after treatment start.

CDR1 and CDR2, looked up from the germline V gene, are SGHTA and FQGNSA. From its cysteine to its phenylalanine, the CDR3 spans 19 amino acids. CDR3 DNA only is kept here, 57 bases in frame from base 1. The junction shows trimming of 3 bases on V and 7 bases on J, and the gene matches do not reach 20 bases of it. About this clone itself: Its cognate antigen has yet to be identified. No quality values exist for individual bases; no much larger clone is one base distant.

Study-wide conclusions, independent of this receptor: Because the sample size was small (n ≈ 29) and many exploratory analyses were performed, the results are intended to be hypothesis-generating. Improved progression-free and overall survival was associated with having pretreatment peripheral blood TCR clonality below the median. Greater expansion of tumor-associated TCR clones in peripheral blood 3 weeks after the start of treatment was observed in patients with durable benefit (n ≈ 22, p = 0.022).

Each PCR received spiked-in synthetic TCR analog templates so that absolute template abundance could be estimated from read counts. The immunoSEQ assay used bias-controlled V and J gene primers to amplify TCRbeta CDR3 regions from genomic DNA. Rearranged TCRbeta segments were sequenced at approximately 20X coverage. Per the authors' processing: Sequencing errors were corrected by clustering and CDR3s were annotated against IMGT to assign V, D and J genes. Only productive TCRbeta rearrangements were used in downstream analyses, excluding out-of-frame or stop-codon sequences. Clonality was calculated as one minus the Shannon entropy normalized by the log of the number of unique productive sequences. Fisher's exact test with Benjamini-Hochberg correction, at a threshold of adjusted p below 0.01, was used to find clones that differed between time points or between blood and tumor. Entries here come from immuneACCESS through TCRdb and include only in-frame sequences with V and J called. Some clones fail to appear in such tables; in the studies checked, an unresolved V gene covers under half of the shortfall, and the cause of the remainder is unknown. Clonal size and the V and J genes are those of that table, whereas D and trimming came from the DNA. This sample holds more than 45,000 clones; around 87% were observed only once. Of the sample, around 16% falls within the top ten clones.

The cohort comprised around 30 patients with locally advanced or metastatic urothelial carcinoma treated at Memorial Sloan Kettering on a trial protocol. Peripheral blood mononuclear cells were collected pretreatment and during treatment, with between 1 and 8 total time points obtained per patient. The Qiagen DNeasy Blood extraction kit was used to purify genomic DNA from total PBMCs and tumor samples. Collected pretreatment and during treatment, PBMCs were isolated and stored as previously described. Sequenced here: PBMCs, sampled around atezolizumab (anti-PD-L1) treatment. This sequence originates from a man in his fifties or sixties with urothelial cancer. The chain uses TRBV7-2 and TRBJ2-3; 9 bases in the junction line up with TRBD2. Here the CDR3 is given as CASSLVGGPIAGAANTQYF. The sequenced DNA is TGTGCCAGCAGCTTGGTAGGGGGACCTATAGCGGGAGCAGCAAATACGCAGTATTTT. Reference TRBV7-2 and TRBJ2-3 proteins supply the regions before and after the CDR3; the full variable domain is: GAGVSQSPSNKVTEKGKDVELRCDPISGHTALYWYRQSLGQGLEFLIYFQGNSAPDKSGLPSDRFSAERTGGSVSTLTIQRTQQEDSAVYLCASSLVGGPIAGAANTQYFGPGTRLTVL.